This is a list of T cell receptor beta chains from one sample in a study of response to subunit inactivated influenza vaccine. TCRdb reanalysed the RT-PCR reads using MiXCR and keeps one entry per CDR3 protein. The repertoire holds 500,000 to 600,000 distinct CDR3 sequences, with about 11% as singletons. These data also formed part of another study, on T cells expressing NK-cell markers.

The sample consisted of PBMCs from blood, taken on the day of vaccination. These receptors were taken from a man aged 50-59 years who received an inactivated influenza vaccine. Each CDR3 is given with its conserved first and last residue. Each record gives: CDR3 protein, CDR3 DNA, J gene, clone size, V gene, D gene. The D gene is left open where the match is weak. Clone size is shown for a subset of rows, as once, few, many or a class of expanded clone.

CDR3 protein: CATSDGSTYEQYF
CDR3 DNA: TGTGCCACCAGTGATGGTAGCACCTACGAGCAGTACTTC
J gene: TRBJ2-7
clone size: many
V gene: TRBV24-1
D gene: NA

CDR3 protein: CASSYSNRGILYGYTF
CDR3 DNA: TGTGCCAGCAGTTACTCGAACAGGGGGATTCTCTATGGCTACACCTTC
J gene: TRBJ1-2
clone size: few
V gene: TRBV6-5
D gene: TRBD1

CDR3 protein: CASSQVQAETQYF
CDR3 DNA: TGTGCCAGCAGCCAAGTCCAAGCGGAGACCCAGTACTTC
J gene: TRBJ2-5
clone size: NA
V gene: TRBV14
D gene: NA

CDR3 protein: CASSQEGWTGEVMRETQYF
CDR3 DNA: TGTGCCAGCAGCCAAGAAGGATGGACAGGGGAAGTGATGCGAGAGACCCAGTACTTC
J gene: TRBJ2-5
clone size: NA
V gene: TRBV3-1
D gene: TRBD1

CDR3 protein: CSARDQGVSGDVYEQYF
CDR3 DNA: TGCAGTGCTAGAGATCAAGGGGTTAGCGGGGATGTATACGAGCAGTACTTC
J gene: TRBJ2-7
clone size: NA
V gene: TRBV20-1
D gene: TRBD2

CDR3 protein: CASSQDRSFPEAFF
CDR3 DNA: TGCGCCAGCAGCCAAGATAGGAGTTTTCCTGAAGCTTTCTTT
J gene: TRBJ1-1
clone size: many
V gene: TRBV4-3
D gene: NA

CDR3 protein: CASSGADRGLGELFF
CDR3 DNA: TGTGCCAGCAGCGGCGCGGACAGGGGTCTCGGGGAGCTGTTTTTT
J gene: TRBJ2-2
clone size: many
V gene: TRBV9
D gene: TRBD1

CDR3 protein: CASSHRGWWTYNEQFF
CDR3 DNA: TGTGCCAGCAGCCACCGGGGTTGGTGGACCTACAATGAGCAGTTCTTC
J gene: TRBJ2-1
clone size: NA
V gene: TRBV6-1
D gene: NA

CDR3 protein: CASSLEGGSGELFF
CDR3 DNA: TGCGCCAGCAGCTTGGAAGGGGGCTCCGGGGAGCTGTTTTTT
J gene: TRBJ2-2
clone size: NA
V gene: TRBV5-1
D gene: TRBD1

CDR3 protein: CASSQGATSGINIQYF
CDR3 DNA: TGTGCCAGCAGCCAGGGGGCCACTAGCGGGATAAACATTCAGTACTTC
J gene: TRBJ2-4
clone size: few
V gene: TRBV3-1
D gene: TRBD2

CDR3 protein: CASSDGGLYNEQFF
CDR3 DNA: TGTGCCAGCAGCGACGGTGGGCTCTACAATGAGCAGTTCTTC
J gene: TRBJ2-1
clone size: many
V gene: TRBV7-2
D gene: NA

CDR3 protein: CASSVSTGYTEAFF
CDR3 DNA: TGTGCCAGCAGTGTCTCCACAGGATACACTGAAGCTTTCTTT
J gene: TRBJ1-1
clone size: many
V gene: TRBV12-3/TRBV12-4
D gene: NA

CDR3 protein: CASSQWGNEQYF
CDR3 DNA: TGTGCCAGCAGCCAATGGGGAAACGAGCAGTACTTC
J gene: TRBJ2-7
clone size: NA
V gene: TRBV3-1
D gene: NA

CDR3 protein: CATSDDLRGRDLFF
CDR3 DNA: TGTGCCACCAGTGATGACTTAAGGGGGAGGGATCTGTTCTTC
J gene: TRBJ2-1
clone size: many
V gene: TRBV24-1
D gene: NA

CDR3 protein: CASSLLTSGGADEQFF
CDR3 DNA: TGCGCCAGCAGCTTACTAACTAGCGGGGGGGCCGATGAGCAGTTCTTC
J gene: TRBJ2-1
clone size: NA
V gene: TRBV5-1
D gene: TRBD2

CDR3 protein: CASSLSSPPGYEQYF
CDR3 DNA: TGCGCCAGCAGCTTGTCCTCTCCCCCGGGCTACGAGCAGTACTTC
J gene: TRBJ2-7
clone size: few
V gene: TRBV5-1
D gene: NA

CDR3 protein: CASSLNRGAGEKLFF
CDR3 DNA: TGTGCCAGCAGTTTAAATCGCGGGGCTGGAGAAAAACTGTTTTTT
J gene: TRBJ1-4
clone size: many
V gene: TRBV27
D gene: NA

CDR3 protein: CASSPRQGYGRWDEQFF
CDR3 DNA: TGTGCCAGCAGCCCGAGACAGGGGTACGGGAGATGGGATGAGCAGTTCTTC
J gene: TRBJ2-1
clone size: few
V gene: TRBV7-9
D gene: TRBD1

CDR3 protein: CASSHLLGAASTDTQYF
CDR3 DNA: TGTGCCAGCAGCCATCTCTTGGGGGCCGCTAGCACAGATACGCAGTATTTT
J gene: TRBJ2-3
clone size: few
V gene: TRBV4-2
D gene: NA